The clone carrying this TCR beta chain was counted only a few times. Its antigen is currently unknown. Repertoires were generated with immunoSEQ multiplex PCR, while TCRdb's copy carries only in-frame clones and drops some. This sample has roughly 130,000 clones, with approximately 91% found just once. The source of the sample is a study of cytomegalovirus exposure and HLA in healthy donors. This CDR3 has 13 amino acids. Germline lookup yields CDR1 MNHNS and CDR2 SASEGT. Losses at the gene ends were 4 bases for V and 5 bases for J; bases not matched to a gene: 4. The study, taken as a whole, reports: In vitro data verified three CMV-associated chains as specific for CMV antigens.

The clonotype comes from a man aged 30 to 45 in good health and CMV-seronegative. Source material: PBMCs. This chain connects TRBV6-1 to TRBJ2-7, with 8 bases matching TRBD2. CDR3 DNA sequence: TGTGCCAGCAGTGCGAGCGGGAGCAACGAGCAGTACTTC. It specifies CASSASGSNEQYF.